This paragraph covers one T cell receptor (beta chain) sequence. The data were taken from a study of blood T cell repertoires in COVID-19. Whole-study context: Whether acute or convalescent, the COVID-19 samples came from the United States, Italy and Spain.

This CDR3 comprises 15 residues. Looked up from germline, CDR1 is SQVTM and CDR2 is ANQGSEA. V shed 0 bases and J shed 0 bases, with 11 bases lying between them. Methods used by the authors: How many nucleated cells were present was estimated from reference gene primer amplification. The protocol was immunoSEQ multiplex PCR, while the TCRdb copy is restricted to in-frame clones and leaves out a portion. V and J calls and clone size are those listed in that table; D and trimming were worked out from the DNA. The table includes about 210,000 clones, around 88% detected once. The chain has TRBV29-1 and TRBJ1-1; tentative D call: TRBD1 (6 bases). Sequenced input: peripheral blood. The TCR originated in a woman aged 45 to 65 with acute or convalescent COVID-19. The CDR3: CSVEDRGRVNTEAFF. The CDR3 DNA reads TGCAGCGTTGAAGACAGGGGTCGGGTGAACACTGAAGCTTTCTTT.